The source of this T cell receptor (beta chain) is a study of cytotoxic CD8 clonotypes in ibrutinib-treated CLL. Profiling relied on immunoSEQ multiplex PCR, and the TCRdb table lists in-frame clones only, not all of them. Of roughly 23,000 clones in the sample, approximately 74% were seen once. About 2 micrograms of genomic DNA, which was extracted from cryopreserved PBMCs, served as the material used for the TCR beta libraries. Germline V gene lookup returns CDR1 SQVTM and CDR2 ANQGSEA. This CDR3 has 15 amino acids. The V segment lost 6 bases and the J segment 4 bases; nucleotides outside the gene matches: 11.

The specimen was PBMCs, collected before ibrutinib treatment. The V call is TRBV29-1, the J call TRBJ2-3; 9 nucleotides line up with TRBD1. This TCR was recovered from a human donor with chronic lymphocytic leukemia. Here the CDR3 reads CSVGRQGVLPDTQYF. The CDR3 DNA sequence: TGCAGCGTCGGCCGACAGGGGGTTTTGCCAGATACGCAGTATTTT.